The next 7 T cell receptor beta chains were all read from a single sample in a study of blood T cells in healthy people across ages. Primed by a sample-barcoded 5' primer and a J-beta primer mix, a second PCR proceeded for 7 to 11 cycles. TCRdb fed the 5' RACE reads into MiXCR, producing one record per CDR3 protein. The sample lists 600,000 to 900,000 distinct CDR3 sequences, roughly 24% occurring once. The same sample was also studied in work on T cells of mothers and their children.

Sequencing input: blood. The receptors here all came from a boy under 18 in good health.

In DNA, the CDR3 is TGTGCCAGCAGTGACGGCGTTCTCTCCTACAATGAGCAGTTCTTC. It translates to CASSDGVLSYNEQFF. V is TRBV25-1 and J is TRBJ2-1; D is unresolved. The germline gives CDR1 MGHDK, CDR2 SYGVNS. The CDR3 covers 15 residues. With 3 bases removed from V and 0 bases from J, the gap between germline ends came to 9 bases. The whole variable domain, remainder taken from reference TRBV25-1 and TRBJ2-1, is EADIYQTPRYLVIGTGKKITLECSQTMGHDKMYWYQQDPGMELHLIHYSYGVNSTEKGDLSSESTVSRIRTEHFPLTLESARPSHTSQYLCASSDGVLSYNEQFFGPGTRLTVL.

The CDR3 DNA follows: TGCGCCAGCAGCTTGGCGGTCTTCTACAATGAGCAGTTCTTC. Its protein product is CASSLAVFYNEQFF. The chain uses TRBV5-1 and TRBJ2-1; D not resolved. Germline V lookup: CDR1 SGHRS, CDR2 YFSETQ. The V and J ends lost 0 bases and 3 bases respectively, with 7 bases between them. The CDR3 runs to 14 residues.

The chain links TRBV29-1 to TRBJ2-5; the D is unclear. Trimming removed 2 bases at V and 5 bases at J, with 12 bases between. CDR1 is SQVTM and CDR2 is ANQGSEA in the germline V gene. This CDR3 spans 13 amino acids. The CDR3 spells CSVEQARTETQYF. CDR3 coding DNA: TGCAGCGTTGAACAGGCGAGGACGGAGACCCAGTACTTC. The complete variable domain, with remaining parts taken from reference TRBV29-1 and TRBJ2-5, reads SAVISQKPSRDICQRGTSLTIQCQVDSQVTMMFWYRQQPGQSLTLIATANQGSEATYESGFVIDKFPISRPNLTFSTLTVSNMSPEDSSIYLCSVEQARTETQYFGPGTRLLVL.

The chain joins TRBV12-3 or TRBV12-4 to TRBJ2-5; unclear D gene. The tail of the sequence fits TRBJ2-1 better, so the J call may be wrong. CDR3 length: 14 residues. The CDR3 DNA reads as TGTGCCAGCAGTTTAGTGGGGTCGGACAATGAGCAGTTCTTC. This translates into CASSLVGSDNEQFF.

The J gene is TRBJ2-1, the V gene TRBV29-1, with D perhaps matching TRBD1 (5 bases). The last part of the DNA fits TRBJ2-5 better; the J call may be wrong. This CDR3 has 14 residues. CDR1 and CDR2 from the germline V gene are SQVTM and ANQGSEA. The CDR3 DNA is TGCAGCGTTGAAGATGGGGCAGGGCAAGAGACCCAGTACTTC. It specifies CSVEDGAGQETQYF.

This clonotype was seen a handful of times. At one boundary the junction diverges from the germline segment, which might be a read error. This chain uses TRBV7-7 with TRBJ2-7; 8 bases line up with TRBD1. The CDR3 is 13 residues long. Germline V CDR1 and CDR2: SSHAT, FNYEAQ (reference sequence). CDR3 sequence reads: CASSFDRGGEQYF. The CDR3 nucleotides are TGTGCTAGCAGCTTTGACAGGGGAGGCGAGCAGTACTTC. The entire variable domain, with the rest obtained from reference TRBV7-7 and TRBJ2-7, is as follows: GAGVSQSPRYKVTKRGQDVTLRCDPISSHATLYWYQQALGQGPEFLTYFNYEAQPDKSGLPSDRFSAERPEGSISTLTIQRTEQRDSAMYRCASSFDRGGEQYFGPGTRLTVT.

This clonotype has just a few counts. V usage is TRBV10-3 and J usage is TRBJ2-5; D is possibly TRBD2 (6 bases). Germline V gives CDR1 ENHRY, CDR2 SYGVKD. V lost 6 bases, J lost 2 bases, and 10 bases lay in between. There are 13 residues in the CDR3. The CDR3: CAISPSVQETQYF. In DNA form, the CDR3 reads TGTGCCATCAGCCCTAGCGTTCAAGAGACCCAGTACTTC.